These 13 T cell receptor beta chains came from one sample sequenced in a study of beta chain features in type 1 diabetes listed by TCRdb under 2018. Library preparation employed the immunoSEQ multiplex PCR assay. The High Capacity cDNA Reverse Transcription Kit was used to reverse transcribe all of the isolated RNA, meaning that expressed TCRB transcripts were what got sequenced. TCRdb limited this immuneACCESS table to in-frame rearrangements with V and J called. A share of clones is missing; checked studies link under half to unresolved V genes, and the rest is unexplained. The sample data list about 150,000 clones, and about 8.1% of these were observed just once. The top ten hold 0.55% to 0.75% of the sample. The sample consisted of central memory CD4+ T cells from blood. These receptors were collected from a man younger than 35 in good health.

The chain has TRBV30 and TRBJ2-1, with TRBD2 as a possible D gene (5 bases). This CDR3 has 12 residues. V lost 3 bases, J lost 9 bases, and 12 bases lay in between. Germline CDR1 GTSNPN, CDR2 SVGIG (reference sequence). CDR3 DNA: TGTGCCTGGAGCCCAACTAGAGCTGAGCAGTTCTTC. Protein: CAWSPTRAEQFF.

The chain recombines TRBV7-2 with TRBJ2-6; D is perhaps TRBD2 (6 bases). Between the trimmed V and J ends, which lost 1 base and 7 bases, there was a span of 14 bases. In germline, CDR1 is SGHTA, CDR2 FQGNSA. The CDR3 totals 16 residues. The CDR3 sequence is CASSLGGWRGANVLTF. CDR3 bases: TGTGCCAGCAGCTTAGGCGGGTGGAGGGGTGCCAACGTCCTGACTTTC.

This clone was counted only a few times. The chain carries TRBV14 and TRBJ2-7, with D maybe TRBD1 (5 bases). CDR1 and CDR2 (germline): SGHDN, FVKESK. CDR3 size: 15 residues. V was trimmed by 1 base and J by 0 bases, leaving 10 bases between them. The CDR3 here is CASSQGQPYSYEQYF. The CDR3 nucleotides read TGTGCCAGCAGCCAAGGACAGCCGTACTCCTACGAGCAGTACTTC.

This clone has only a few counts. The chain uses TRBV19 and TRBJ2-1; TRBD1 aligns across 9 bases. CDR1 and CDR2 from the germline V gene are LNHDA and SQIVND (reference sequence). The CDR3 consists of 15 residues. V gave up 5 bases and J gave up 2 bases; unmatched junction bases: 4. CDR3 sequence (DNA): TGTGCCAGTAGTCCCGACAGGGGGGCCTACAATGAGCAGTTCTTC. Residues: CASSPDRGAYNEQFF.

The chain employs TRBV27 and TRBJ2-3; 10 bases agree with TRBD2. This CDR3 has 15 residues. The germline V gene encodes CDR1 MNHEY and CDR2 SMNVEV (reference sequence). V dropped 8 bases and J dropped 2; count of bases not matched to a gene: 7. In nucleotides, the CDR3 is TGTGCCAGCCTAGGACTAGCGGTCCTCACAGATACGCAGTATTTT. It encodes CASLGLAVLTDTQYF.

V and J are TRBV25-1 and TRBJ1-2; 7 bases agree with TRBD1. Trimming at V came to 6 bases and at J to 4 bases, leaving 11 bases not matched to a gene. The CDR3 has 15 residues. Germline V CDR1 and CDR2: MGHDK, SYGVNS. CDR3 coding DNA: TGTGCCAGCAGCGTCGCTAACAGGGGAGGCTATGGCTACACCTTC. This codes for CASSVANRGGYGYTF.

In this sample, this clone turned up a few times. The rearrangement links TRBV19 to TRBJ2-7, with 8 positions matching TRBD1. This CDR3 has 14 amino acids. CDR1 and CDR2 from the germline V gene are LNHDA and SQIVND (reference sequence). V lost 6 bases to trimming and J lost 5 bases; unmatched junction nucleotides: 9. DNA for the CDR3: TGTGCCAGTAGGCGGGACAGGACGCTAGACGAGCAGTACTTC. This encodes CASRRDRTLDEQYF. The entire variable domain, with the rest obtained from reference TRBV19 and TRBJ2-7, is as follows: DGGITQSPKYLFRKEGQNVTLSCEQNLNHDAMYWYRQDPGQGLRLIYYSQIVNDFQKGDIAEGYSVSREKKESFPLTVTSAQKNPTAFYLCASRRDRTLDEQYFGPGTRLTVT.

The CDR3 DNA is TGTGCCAGCAGCGTAAATGTGGGCAGTACCCTTAGCATTCAGTACTTC. Translating it yields CASSVNVGSTLSIQYF. V gene TRBV9 combines with J gene TRBJ2-4; unclear D gene. V dropped 1 base and J dropped 9 bases, with 20 bases sitting between them. The CDR3 has 16 amino acids. Germline CDR1 SGDLS, CDR2 YYNGEE.

This clone occurred a few times. This sequence joins TRBV7-2 and TRBJ2-1, with a tentative D call TRBD2 (5 bases). The CDR3 consists of 15 residues. Trimming left V 2 bases short and J 4 bases short, with 12 bases between. CDR1 is SGHTA and CDR2 is FQGNSA in the germline V gene. Here the CDR3 reads CASSLPRRDYNEQFF. Here the CDR3 DNA reads TGTGCCAGCAGCTTACCGCGACGGGATTACAATGAGCAGTTCTTC.

The rearrangement links TRBV7-5 to TRBJ2-3; TRBD2 is taken as the D call from the table, unchecked against the DNA. TRBV7-5 is labeled a pseudogene. There are 13 residues in the CDR3. CDR3 protein: CASSSLGTDTQYF. In DNA form, the CDR3 reads TGTGCCAGCAGCTCCCTCGGCACAGATACGCAGTATTTT.

The chain employs TRBV30 and TRBJ2-6; 10 nucleotides match TRBD1. This CDR3 spans 18 amino acids. With 4 bases clipped from V and 1 base from J, the junction kept 10 bases outside the gene matches. Germline V gene sequence: CDR1 GTSNPN, CDR2 SVGIG (reference sequence). CDR3 sequence: CAWKVSWTGGSGANVLTF. The CDR3 DNA is TGTGCCTGGAAAGTCAGCTGGACAGGGGGATCTGGGGCCAACGTCCTGACTTTC.

The V and J genes are TRBV4-1 and TRBJ2-6, with a weak D call TRBD1 (5 bases). Germline V CDR1 and CDR2: MGHRA, YSYEKL. The CDR3 is 17 residues long. Trimming cost V 2 bases and J 0 bases, with 11 bases left between them. This CDR3 reads CASSQRLGDSGANVLTF. The CDR3 DNA is TGCGCCAGCAGCCAAAGATTAGGGGACTCTGGGGCCAACGTCCTGACTTTC.

This clone has just a few counts. The V gene is TRBV6-6, the J gene TRBJ1-6, with 8 bases aligning to TRBD1. The CDR3 runs 15 residues. Losses at the gene ends were 0 bases for V and 10 bases for J; bases not matched to a gene: 5. Germline CDR1 is MNHNY and CDR2 is SVGAGI (reference sequence). DNA of the CDR3: TGTGCCAGCAGTTACTCTCCCAGGGGGCACTCACCCCTCCACTTT. Protein sequence: CASSYSPRGHSPLHF.